This T cell receptor (beta chain) was recovered during a study of T cells after somatic rescue of genetic block. Sequenced by immunoSEQ multiplex PCR; TCRdb stores in-frame clones only, minus some. The repertoire holds roughly 65,000 clones, with roughly 92% as singletons. The CDR3 is 14 amino acids. CDR1 MNHNY and CDR2 SVGAGI come from the germline V gene (reference sequence). Trimming at V came to 6 bases and at J to 7 bases, leaving 10 bases not matched to a gene. The clonotype originates from a man aged 40-50 years. The sequenced material came from peripheral blood mononuclear cells (PBMCs). The chain couples TRBV6-6 to TRBJ2-5, with 8 bases matching TRBD1. The CDR3 DNA reads as TGTGCCAGCAGACCCGGGACAGGAGGGGGGACCCAGTACTTC. Its translation: CASRPGTGGGTQYF.